These 19 T cell receptor beta chains came from one sample sequenced in a study of OX40 agonist ivuxolimab in advanced cancers. TCRdb's table, derived via immunoSEQ multiplex PCR, lists solely in-frame clones and lacks some. The data contain tens of thousands of clones, 85% to 95% of them singletons. Sequencing was performed on CD4+ or CD8+ T cells sorted from blood, taken in a trial of the OX40 agonist ivuxolimab. The receptors originated from an adult with an advanced solid tumor such as melanoma, head and neck, liver or kidney cancer.

In this sample, this clone turned up once. CDR3 nucleotide sequence: TGTGCCAGCAGCTTGTCTGGGTTTGCCGAGCAGTACTTC. Translating gives CASSLSGFAEQYF. This sequence joins TRBV5-4 and TRBJ2-7; D is uncertain. Trimming removed 1 base from V and 6 bases from J, with 11 bases in between. Looked up from germline, CDR1 is SGHNT and CDR2 is YYREEE (reference sequence). The CDR3 sequence is 13 residues long.

J is TRBJ2-3 and V is TRBV2; a weak D match, TRBD2 (6 bases). Germline CDR1 SNHLY, CDR2 FYNNEI. The CDR3 consists of 14 residues. V was pared by 1 base and J by 1 base, with 6 bases between. As DNA, the CDR3 is TGTGCCAGCAGTGAAGGACTAGGCACAGATACGCAGTATTTT. It translates to CASSEGLGTDTQYF. Supplemented by reference TRBV2 and TRBJ2-3, the full variable domain reads EPEVTQTPSHQVTQMGQEVILRCVPISNHLYFYWYRQILGQKVEFLVSFYNNEISEKSEIFDDQFSVERPDGSNFTLKIRSTKLEDSAMYFCASSEGLGTDTQYFGPGTRLTVL.

This sequence joins TRBV7-9 and TRBJ1-1; D unresolved. Germline CDR1 reads SEHNR; CDR2 reads FQNEAQ (reference sequence). The CDR3 totals 14 residues. V was pared by 5 bases and J by 2 bases, with 12 bases between. The CDR3 protein is CASSTQSPNTEAFF. CDR3 bases: TGTGCCAGCAGCACGCAGTCCCCAAACACTGAAGCTTTCTTT.

This chain joins TRBV28 and TRBJ2-1; D may be TRBD1 (5 bases). Trimming removed 3 bases at V and 6 bases at J, with 15 bases between. The CDR3 runs 15 residues. Germline-derived CDR1 and CDR2 are MDHEN and SYDVKM. CDR3 sequence: CASSFWLVRGNEQFF. The CDR3 region has the DNA TGTGCCAGCAGTTTTTGGCTAGTTAGGGGCAATGAGCAGTTCTTC.

On this clone: The germline gene is not matched at one end of the junction; a read error may be the cause. Other DNA sequences from this sample encode an identical CDR3 as well. The chain is built from TRBV7-9 and TRBJ1-2; no reliable D call. CDR1 SEHNR and CDR2 FQNEAQ come from the germline V gene (reference sequence). There are 14 residues in the CDR3. CDR3 nucleotides: TGTGCCAGCAGCTCGGAGTGGAGTAACGATGGCTACACCTTC. This encodes CASSSEWSNDGYTF. Full variable domain (missing parts from reference TRBV7-9 and TRBJ1-2): DTGVSQNPRHKITKRGQNVTFRCDPISEHNRLYWYRQTLGQGPEFLTYFQNEAQLEKSRLLSDRFSAERPKGSFSTLEIQRTEQGDSAMYLCASSSEWSNDGYTFGSGTRLTVV.

The V call is TRBV2, the J call TRBJ1-5; TRBD1 agrees at 8 bases. J was trimmed by 4 bases and V by 3 bases; bases with no gene match: 8. The CDR3 spans 16 residues. The germline CDR1 and CDR2 sequences are SNHLY and FYNNEI. The CDR3 DNA reads as TGTGCCAGCAGTGATCATGGACAGGGCCCTAATCAGCCCCAGCATTTT. Protein sequence: CASSDHGQGPNQPQHF.

The chain couples TRBV5-3 to TRBJ2-7; 8 bases align to TRBD2. TRBV5-3 is classed as an ORF, of uncertain function. Trimming cost V 3 bases and J 3 bases; bases outside gene matches: 8. The CDR3 covers 15 residues. In DNA, the CDR3 is TGTGCCAGAAGCTCACATACGGGACTAGACTACGAGCAGTACTTC. Translation gives CARSSHTGLDYEQYF.

The chain is built from TRBV7-9 and TRBJ1-2; D unresolved. Germline values: CDR1 SEHNR, CDR2 FQNEAQ (reference sequence). Trimming pared 1 base from V and 5 bases from J, leaving 11 bases between. The CDR3 has 14 residues. The CDR3 sequence: CASSLGQDYYGYTF. CDR3 in DNA: TGTGCCAGCAGCTTAGGTCAGGACTATTATGGCTACACCTTC.

This chain uses TRBV13 with TRBJ2-5; possible D gene TRBD1, 6 bases. This CDR3 comprises 14 residues. Trimming took off 3 bases at V and 5 bases at J, with 13 bases between the two ends. Per the germline V gene, CDR1 is PRHDT and CDR2 is FYEKMQ (reference sequence). The CDR3 is CASSLGQPLETQYF. As DNA, the CDR3 is TGTGCCAGCAGCTTGGGACAACCACTTGAGACCCAGTACTTC. Supplemented by reference TRBV13 and TRBJ2-5, the full variable domain reads AAGVIQSPRHLIKEKRETATLKCYPIPRHDTVYWYQQGPGQDPQFLISFYEKMQSDKGSIPDRFSAQQFSDYHSELNMSSLELGDSALYFCASSLGQPLETQYFGPGTRLLVL.

This rearrangement joins TRBV9 to TRBJ2-5, with TRBD1 matching 9 bases. Germline V lookup: CDR1 SGDLS, CDR2 YYNGEE. The V gene end was trimmed by 0 bases and the J gene end by 4 bases; junction bases not matched to a gene: 4. The CDR3 is 15 residues long. The CDR3, as DNA: TGTGCCAGCAGCGTAGAGGGACAGGGTGCAGAGACCCAGTACTTC. Protein sequence: CASSVEGQGAETQYF. Drawing the rest from reference TRBV9 and TRBJ2-5, the complete variable domain is DSGVTQTPKHLITATGQRVTLRCSPRSGDLSVYWYQQSLDQGLQFLIQYYNGEERAKGNILERFSAQQFPDLHSELNLSSLELGDSALYFCASSVEGQGAETQYFGPGTRLLVL.

This clone appeared once. The V gene is TRBV9, the J gene TRBJ1-1; 8 bases align to TRBD1. This CDR3 region has 13 residues. The junction had 0 bases not matched to a gene; V was cut back by 0 bases and J by 5 bases. Germline CDR1 reads SGDLS; CDR2 reads YYNGEE. The DNA of the CDR3 is TGTGCCAGCAGCGTAGGACAGGGGACTGAAGCTTTCTTT. This codes for CASSVGQGTEAFF.

Only a few counts were recorded for this clone. The chain employs TRBV29-1 and TRBJ1-1; D ambiguous. This CDR3 has 12 residues. Trimming removed 6 bases from V and 1 base from J, with 9 bases in between. Germline CDR1 is SQVTM and CDR2 is ANQGSEA. The DNA of the CDR3 is TGCAGCGTGACGACACCGAACACTGAAGCTTTCTTT. This codes for CSVTTPNTEAFF.

The CDR3 DNA follows: TGCGCCAGCAGTGAGGCCGCGGGGCCGGGCTATGGCTACACCTTC. Residues: CASSEAAGPGYGYTF. The chain has TRBV10-2 and TRBJ1-2; the D gene is possibly TRBD1 (5 bases). V was clipped by 2 bases and J by 4 bases, with 14 bases between them. The CDR3 consists of 15 residues. Germline V CDR1 and CDR2: WSHSY, SAAADI.

In DNA form, the CDR3 reads TGTGCCAGCAGCCAAGATCCGGGACAGGGATTCCACGAGCAGTACTTC. Its protein product is CASSQDPGQGFHEQYF. The chain uses TRBV4-2 and TRBJ2-7, with 9 positions matching TRBD1. Losses at the gene ends were 0 bases for V and 5 bases for J; bases not matched to a gene: 8. Germline V lookup: CDR1 LGHNA, CDR2 YNFKEQ. The CDR3 consists of 16 residues.

J is TRBJ2-1 and V is TRBV28; the D gene is possibly TRBD2 (5 bases). Trimming left V 2 bases short and J 12 bases short, with 20 bases between. The CDR3 is 15 residues long. Germline loops: CDR1 MDHEN, CDR2 SYDVKM. CDR3 residues: CASSLRGLAPWGQFF. The DNA for the CDR3 is TGTGCCAGCAGTTTAAGAGGGCTAGCCCCCTGGGGGCAGTTCTTC.

This chain connects TRBV6-5 to TRBJ1-5, with D unclear. From germline, CDR1 is MNHEY and CDR2 SVGAGI. The V gene lost 7 bases and the J gene lost 1 base, with 14 bases spanning the gap. The CDR3 contains 15 residues. CDR3 bases: TGTGCCAGCAAGAAAGCAGGAGGAAGCAATCAGCCCCAGCATTTT. This translates into CASKKAGGSNQPQHF.

The rearrangement uses TRBV13 and TRBJ2-5, with D perhaps matching TRBD2 (6 bases). The assigned J gene may be wrong: the sequence end matches TRBJ2-7 better. There are 15 residues in the CDR3. Germline loops: CDR1 PRHDT, CDR2 FYEKMQ (reference sequence). This chain's CDR3 is CASSQVAGGSYEQYF. DNA of the CDR3: TGTGCCAGCAGCCAGGTGGCTGGAGGGTCCTACGAGCAGTACTTC.

J is TRBJ2-7 and V is TRBV15, with 8 bases identical to TRBD1. The germline gives CDR1 LNHNV, CDR2 YYDKDF (reference sequence). V dropped 1 base and J dropped 4; count of bases not matched to a gene: 9. This CDR3 spans 16 amino acids. The chain's CDR3 is CATSRAPGQGAYEQYF. In DNA, the CDR3 is TGTGCCACCAGCAGAGCCCCCGGACAGGGTGCATACGAGCAGTACTTC.

This chain joins TRBV5-4 and TRBJ1-4; D is perhaps TRBD1 (6 bases). Germline lookup yields CDR1 SGHNT and CDR2 YYREEE (reference sequence). Trimming took 2 bases from V and 5 from J, leaving 10 bases between them. The CDR3 is 14 amino acids. CDR3 protein: CASSFGTQNEKLFF. Here the CDR3 DNA reads TGTGCCAGCAGCTTTGGGACACAGAATGAAAAACTGTTTTTT.